This T cell receptor beta chain was sequenced during a study of T cells in Graves' hyperthyroidism and ophthalmopathy. Study summary: Peripheral blood sampling occurred at initial diagnosis, before any treatment.

RNA transcripts served as the template for amplifying TCR beta CDR3 regions. An initial round of RT-PCR targeting the TCR CDR3 relied on the HTBI primer set. TCRdb recomputed calls from the multiplex PCR reads with MiXCR, one row per CDR3 protein. The table records some 180,000 distinct CDR3 sequences, 17% of them present only once. Trimming took off 6 bases at V and 6 bases at J, with 15 bases between the two ends. The germline V gene has CDR1 MDHEN and CDR2 SYDVKM. This CDR3 comprises 13 residues. Clinical symptoms, serum thyroxine and TRAb, thyroid ultrasound and orbital computed tomography together formed the diagnostic basis.

The origin of this receptor is a woman between 45 and 60 years old with Graves' hyperthyroidism. Sequenced input: blood. The V call is TRBV28, the J call TRBJ2-7; D is ambiguous. The CDR3 region is CASSTNPIFEQYF. The CDR3 coding sequence is TGTGCCAGCAGCACAAATCCGATCTTCGAGCAGTACTTC. The whole variable domain, remainder taken from reference TRBV28 and TRBJ2-7, is DVKVTQSSRYLVKRTGEKVFLECVQDMDHENMFWYRQDPGLGLRLIYFSYDVKMKEKGDIPEGYSVSREKKERFSLILESASTNQTSMYLCASSTNPIFEQYFGPGTRLTVT.